Presented here are 17 T cell receptor beta chains from one specimen sequenced in a study of STAT5B mutations in CD4+ large granular lymphocyte leukemia. The table came from immunoSEQ multiplex PCR; TCRdb's copy has only in-frame clones and leaves some out. The table has around 28,000 clones, roughly 74% seen once. Sequenced material: CD4+ T cells from blood buffy coats. Source of these receptors: a human donor in good health.

This chain connects TRBV29-1 to TRBJ1-2; 10 positions agree with TRBD1. The CDR3 has 13 residues. CDR1 is SQVTM and CDR2 is ANQGSEA in the germline V gene. V lost 6 bases to trimming and J lost 6 bases; unmatched junction nucleotides: 7. CDR3 protein: CSVRTTGGDGYTF. As DNA, the CDR3 is TGCAGCGTGAGAACGACAGGGGGCGATGGCTACACCTTC. Supplemented by reference TRBV29-1 and TRBJ1-2, the full variable domain reads SAVISQKPSRDICQRGTSLTIQCQVDSQVTMMFWYRQQPGQSLTLIATANQGSEATYESGFVIDKFPISRPNLTFSTLTVSNMSPEDSSIYLCSVRTTGGDGYTFGSGTRLTVV.

Concerning this clone itself: The junction shows a germline mismatch at one end, possibly a read error. J is TRBJ2-1 and V is TRBV7-7; D may be TRBD2 (5 bases). Germline V gives CDR1 SSHAT, CDR2 FNYEAQ (reference sequence). There are 13 residues in the CDR3. DNA of the CDR3: TGTGCTAGCAGCCCGGACTTATACAATGAGCAGTTCTTC. It is translated as CASSPDLYNEQFF. The full variable domain, in which reference TRBV7-7 and TRBJ2-1 provide the parts outside the CDR3, is GAGVSQSPRYKVTKRGQDVTLRCDPISSHATLYWYQQALGQGPEFLTYFNYEAQPDKSGLPSDRFSAERPEGSISTLTIQRTEQRDSAMYRCASSPDLYNEQFFGPGTRLTVL.

The J gene is TRBJ1-4, the V gene TRBV7-9; possibly TRBD1 for D (5 bases). Trimming took off 5 bases at V and 2 bases at J, with 15 bases between the two ends. The CDR3 has 16 amino acids. Germline V gives CDR1 SEHNR, CDR2 FQNEAQ (reference sequence). This CDR3 reads CASSKTDFRTNEKLFF. DNA for the CDR3: TGTGCCAGCAGCAAGACAGATTTTCGGACTAATGAAAAACTGTTTTTT.

The chain recombines TRBV4-2 with TRBJ1-1; the D is unclear. The germline V and J ends were trimmed by 5 bases and 1 base, with 11 bases remaining between them. Germline lookup yields CDR1 LGHNA and CDR2 YNFKEQ. CDR3 length: 14 residues. The CDR3 DNA sequence: TGTGCCAGCAGCTTTAACCGGGGGAACACTGAAGCTTTCTTT. Protein product: CASSFNRGNTEAFF.

Notes on this clone: Other DNA sequences in this specimen translate into the identical CDR3. The CDR3 coding sequence is TGCGCCAGCAGCTTCCAAGAGACCCAGTACTTC. Amino acids: CASSFQETQYF. The chain is built from TRBV5-1 and TRBJ2-5; D unresolved. The CDR3 has 11 residues. The germline V gene has CDR1 SGHRS and CDR2 YFSETQ. V was clipped by 2 bases and J by 1 base, with 0 bases between them.

J is TRBJ1-1 and V is TRBV7-2; D not resolved. Trimming took off 1 base at V and 5 bases at J, with 8 bases between the two ends. CDR1 is SGHTA, CDR2 FQGNSA, per germline. This CDR3 comprises 13 residues. Here the CDR3 reads CASSLVRETEAFF. CDR3 nucleotides: TGTGCCAGCAGCTTAGTCCGGGAAACTGAAGCTTTCTTT.

Here the CDR3 reads CASSVYRGRWVSGELFF. CDR3 nucleotides: TGTGCCAGCAGCGTTTACAGGGGGCGCTGGGTGAGCGGGGAGCTGTTTTTT. The V gene is TRBV7-8, the J gene TRBJ2-2; 9 positions agree with TRBD1. The CDR3 runs to 17 residues. Losses at the gene ends were 5 bases for V and 7 bases for J; bases not matched to a gene: 14. The V gene's germline CDR1 is SGHVS and CDR2 FQNEAQ.

J is TRBJ1-5 and V is TRBV27; TRBD1 matches at 8 bases. CDR3 length equals 16 residues. With 5 bases clipped from V and 2 bases from J, the junction kept 8 bases outside the gene matches. Germline V lookup: CDR1 MNHEY, CDR2 SMNVEV (reference sequence). DNA of the CDR3: TGTGCCAGCAGTCCCTGGTCGACAGGGGGCAATCAGCCCCAGCATTTT. Its translation is CASSPWSTGGNQPQHF.

The rearrangement joins TRBV6-5 to TRBJ1-1; no clear D gene. V lost 5 bases to trimming and J lost 0 bases, with 10 bases between them. The CDR3 length is 14 residues. Germline assignment: CDR1 MNHEY and CDR2 SVGAGI. CDR3 sequence: CASSLRSMNTEAFF. The CDR3 coding sequence is TGTGCCAGCAGTCTGCGTTCCATGAACACTGAAGCTTTCTTT.

V gene TRBV4-3 combines with J gene TRBJ2-1; D may correspond to TRBD1 or TRBD2 (7 bases each). Trimming took 2 bases from V and 5 from J, leaving 25 bases between them. The CDR3 runs to 19 residues. Germline loops: CDR1 LGHNA, CDR2 YSLEER. CDR3 nucleotide sequence: TGCGCCAGCAGCCAATCCATCGGAGGGGGCGGGAGACCTCACAATGAGCAGTTCTTC. Amino acid sequence: CASSQSIGGGGRPHNEQFF.

The chain couples TRBV27 to TRBJ2-7; D gene uncertain. Germline CDR1 MNHEY, CDR2 SMNVEV (reference sequence). Trimming took off 4 bases at V and 9 bases at J, with 10 bases between the two ends. The CDR3 is made up of 11 amino acids. CDR3 residues: CASSSRRRQYV. The CDR3 DNA follows: TGTGCCAGCAGTTCCCGACGTAGGCAGTACGTC.

V usage is TRBV29-1 and J usage is TRBJ1-5; 7 bases are a match to TRBD1. CDR1 and CDR2 from the germline V gene are SQVTM and ANQGSEA. This CDR3 comprises 17 residues. The J segment lost 0 bases and the V segment lost 4 bases, leaving 12 bases of the junction unmatched. The CDR3 spells CSVGGETGIDSNQPQHF. The CDR3 DNA follows: TGCAGCGTTGGGGGGGAGACAGGGATCGATAGCAATCAGCCCCAGCATTTT.

The CDR3 loop is CASSLTGGGRVYTGELFF. CDR3 nucleotides: TGTGCCAGCAGCTTAACGGGGGGCGGTAGGGTATACACCGGGGAGCTGTTTTTT. The V and J genes are TRBV7-2 and TRBJ2-2; the D gene is possibly TRBD2 (7 bases). The CDR3 is made up of 18 amino acids. The ends were cut back, 2 bases at V and 3 bases at J, with 19 bases in the middle. Germline V gene sequence: CDR1 SGHTA, CDR2 FQGNSA.

The chain recombines TRBV5-8 with TRBJ1-1; D gene unclear. Between the trimmed V and J ends, which lost 4 bases and 8 bases, there was a span of 15 bases. CDR1 is SGHTS and CDR2 is YDEGEE in the germline V gene. The CDR3 has 13 amino acids. DNA of the CDR3: TGTGCCAGCAGCCCCTCGGGAAATCGGGAAGCTTTCTTT. It specifies CASSPSGNREAFF. The full variable domain, its missing parts supplied by reference TRBV5-8 and TRBJ1-1, is EAGVTQSPTHLIKTRGQQATLRCSPISGHTSVYWYQQALGLGLQFLLWYDEGEERNRGNFPPRFSGRQFPNYSSELNVNALELEDSALYLCASSPSGNREAFFGQGTRLTVV.

The table lists this clone with a count of one. V and J are TRBV5-8 and TRBJ1-1; D call uncertain. CDR3 length equals 14 residues. Per germline, CDR1 SGHTS and CDR2 YDEGEE. V dropped 4 bases and J dropped 5 bases, with 15 bases sitting between them. The DNA of the CDR3 is TGTGCCAGCAGCCCATGGAGGGCGGGAACTGAAGCTTTCTTT. Its protein is CASSPWRAGTEAFF.

This chain joins TRBV28 and TRBJ1-6; TRBD1 aligns across 10 bases. This CDR3 contains 16 residues. J was trimmed by 9 bases and V by 3 bases; bases with no gene match: 8. The germline V gene has CDR1 MDHEN and CDR2 SYDVKM. CDR3 nucleotide sequence: TGTGCCAGCAGTTTTTTTCCGACAGGGGGCACTTCACCCCTCCACTTT. Its translation: CASSFFPTGGTSPLHF.

J is TRBJ1-6 and V is TRBV10-3; 10 bases line up with TRBD1. The CDR3 runs to 16 residues. Per germline, CDR1 ENHRY and CDR2 SYGVKD. Trimming at V came to 3 bases and at J to 9 bases, leaving 8 bases not matched to a gene. Here the CDR3 reads CAISEYRGQGLSPLHF. DNA for the CDR3: TGTGCCATCAGTGAATATAGGGGACAGGGGCTTTCACCCCTCCACTTT.